Below are 15 T cell receptor beta chains sequenced from a single sample in a study of blood T cell repertoires in COVID-19. Libraries were prepared by immunoSEQ multiplex PCR; TCRdb keeps only in-frame clonotypes and omits some of them. Of 15,000 to 16,000 clones listed, roughly 80% were seen once; the top ten hold roughly a third. Sequencing input: peripheral blood. These TCRs come from a man between 65 and 80 years old with active or convalescent COVID-19.

The CDR3 is CASSMTGAATGELFF. The DNA for the CDR3 is TGTGCCAGTAGTATGACAGGAGCCGCCACCGGGGAGCTGTTTTTT. The rearrangement links TRBV19 to TRBJ2-2, with D possibly TRBD1 on 6 matching bases. Germline lookup yields CDR1 LNHDA and CDR2 SQIVND (reference sequence). V lost 3 bases and J lost 4, with 12 bases in between. The CDR3 has 15 residues. Filled out from reference TRBV19 and TRBJ2-2, the complete variable domain reads DGGITQSPKYLFRKEGQNVTLSCEQNLNHDAMYWYRQDPGQGLRLIYYSQIVNDFQKGDIAEGYSVSREKKESFPLTVTSAQKNPTAFYLCASSMTGAATGELFFGEGSRLTVL.

V usage is TRBV30 and J usage is TRBJ1-2; unclear D gene. In germline, CDR1 is GTSNPN, CDR2 SVGIG (reference sequence). Trimming took 2 bases from V and 5 from J, leaving 6 bases between them. The CDR3 sequence is 11 residues long. CDR3 nucleotide sequence: TGTGCCTGGAGTATCCGTTATGGCTACACCTTC. This encodes CAWSIRYGYTF.

The genes are TRBV19 and TRBJ1-1; the D is unclear. From germline, CDR1 is LNHDA and CDR2 SQIVND (reference sequence). The V end was cut by 6 bases, the J end by 1 base, with 12 bases between. This CDR3 contains 14 residues. Here the CDR3 reads CASSPGLSNTEAFF. CDR3 nucleotide sequence: TGTGCCAGTAGCCCAGGCCTATCGAACACTGAAGCTTTCTTT. Filled out from reference TRBV19 and TRBJ1-1, the complete variable domain reads DGGITQSPKYLFRKEGQNVTLSCEQNLNHDAMYWYRQDPGQGLRLIYYSQIVNDFQKGDIAEGYSVSREKKESFPLTVTSAQKNPTAFYLCASSPGLSNTEAFFGQGTRLTVV.

The rearrangement uses TRBV5-6 and TRBJ1-5, with D tentatively TRBD1 (5 bases). V dropped 0 bases and J dropped 1 base, with 8 bases sitting between them. CDR3 length: 15 residues. The V gene's germline CDR1 is SGHDT and CDR2 YYEEEE. CDR3 protein: CASSLGPGSNQPQHF. As DNA, the CDR3 is TGTGCCAGCAGCTTGGGGCCAGGGAGCAATCAGCCCCAGCATTTT. Variable domain in full (rest from reference TRBV5-6 and TRBJ1-5): DAGVTQSPTHLIKTRGQQVTLRCSPKSGHDTVSWYQQALGQGPQFIFQYYEEEERQRGNFPDRFSGHQFPNYSSELNVNALLLGDSALYLCASSLGPGSNQPQHFGDGTRLSIL.

The chain carries TRBV2 and TRBJ2-1; 10 bases map to TRBD1. Germline values: CDR1 SNHLY, CDR2 FYNNEI. The V segment lost 6 bases and the J segment 4 bases; nucleotides outside the gene matches: 6. The length of the CDR3 is 15 residues. CDR3 residues: CASSSDRGRYNEQFF. The DNA of the CDR3 is TGTGCCAGCAGCTCTGACAGGGGGCGTTACAATGAGCAGTTCTTC.

This clone has only one observation. The chain joins TRBV4-3 to TRBJ1-1; D might be TRBD1 (5 bases). V lost 1 base and J lost 6, with 12 bases in between. The CDR3 runs to 14 residues. CDR1 is LGHNA and CDR2 is YSLEER in the germline V gene. Written as DNA, the CDR3 is TGCGCCAGCAGCCAAGGGCCAGGGAGGCCTGAAGCTTTCTTT. The encoded protein is CASSQGPGRPEAFF.

The rearrangement links TRBV25-1 to TRBJ2-1, with TRBD2 matching 9 bases. Losses at the gene ends were 7 bases for V and 8 bases for J; bases not matched to a gene: 12. This CDR3 comprises 15 residues. The germline gives CDR1 MGHDK, CDR2 SYGVNS. The CDR3 coding sequence is TGTGCCAGCACGCCCGGGGCGGGGGGGGTCCATGAGCAGTTCTTC. As protein: CASTPGAGGVHEQFF.

The chain is built from TRBV27 and TRBJ1-2, with TRBD1 matching over 9 bases. This CDR3 is 15 amino acids long. Looked up from germline, CDR1 is MNHEY and CDR2 is SMNVEV (reference sequence). V trimming: 6 bases; J trimming: 4 bases; junction bases outside the gene matches: 9. For the CDR3, the DNA is TGTGCCAGCAGCCCTAGGACAGGGGAAAGCTATGGCTACACCTTC. As protein: CASSPRTGESYGYTF.

This clone was counted only a few times. This rearrangement joins TRBV28 to TRBJ2-2; 7 nucleotides line up with TRBD2. Germline assignment: CDR1 MDHEN and CDR2 SYDVKM. The CDR3 covers 15 residues. The ends lost 6 bases at V and 0 bases at J; junction bases unmatched: 4. CDR3 sequence: CASSLGGTNTGELFF. The CDR3, as DNA: TGTGCCAGCAGCCTGGGAGGGACGAACACCGGGGAGCTGTTTTTT.

This clone was counted a single time. The rearrangement uses TRBV28 and TRBJ1-3; TRBD1 might be the D (6 bases). The germline V gene has CDR1 MDHEN and CDR2 SYDVKM. V dropped 5 bases and J dropped 6 bases, with 11 bases sitting between them. This CDR3 is 13 amino acids long. As DNA, the CDR3 is TGTGCCAGCAGTACCCCAGGGGAAAACACCATATATTTT. Translated: CASSTPGENTIYF.

This clone was seen once. The CDR3 nucleotides are TGCGCCAGCAGCTTGGCGGTCTACAATGAGCAGTTCTTC. It encodes CASSLAVYNEQFF. The J gene is TRBJ2-1, the V gene TRBV5-1; D not certain. The CDR3 is made up of 13 amino acids. Germline V gene lookup returns CDR1 SGHRS and CDR2 YFSETQ. V lost 0 bases, J lost 3 bases, and 4 bases lay in between.

This chain joins TRBV5-4 and TRBJ2-4, with 7 bases matching TRBD2. CDR3 length equals 15 residues. Per germline, CDR1 SGHNT and CDR2 YYREEE (reference sequence). V shed 0 bases, J shed 8 bases, and the junction held 8 bases outside the gene matches. CDR3 sequence: CASSLASGGGDIQYF. The DNA of the CDR3 is TGTGCCAGCAGCTTGGCCTCGGGGGGAGGAGACATTCAGTACTTC.

The chain employs TRBV7-8 and TRBJ1-2; maybe TRBD1 (6 bases). The V gene lost 5 bases and the J gene lost 3 bases, with 19 bases spanning the gap. Germline V gene sequence: CDR1 SGHVS, CDR2 FQNEAQ. The CDR3 consists of 16 residues. This CDR3 reads CASSTGGGAGDYGYTF. Written as DNA, the CDR3 is TGTGCCAGCAGCACTGGAGGGGGGGCGGGGGACTATGGCTACACCTTC. The full variable domain, completed using reference TRBV7-8 and TRBJ1-2, is GAGVSQSPRYKVAKRGQDVALRCDPISGHVSLFWYQQALGQGPEFLTYFQNEAQLDKSGLPSDRFFAERPEGSVSTLKIQRTQQEDSAVYLCASSTGGGAGDYGYTFGSGTRLTVV.

The V and J genes are TRBV5-1 and TRBJ1-2, with unresolved D. Germline CDR1 SGHRS, CDR2 YFSETQ. V lost 0 bases and J lost 4, with 7 bases in between. This CDR3 is built from 13 residues. CDR3 residues: CASSLVSGYGYTF. In DNA, the CDR3 is TGCGCCAGCAGCTTGGTGTCAGGCTATGGCTACACCTTC.

This rearrangement joins TRBV28 to TRBJ1-5; 10 bases agree with TRBD1. Germline lookup yields CDR1 MDHEN and CDR2 SYDVKM. V shed 3 bases and J 2 bases; nucleotides not matched to a gene: 4. The CDR3 totals 16 residues. The CDR3 DNA reads TGTGCCAGCAGTTTGGACAGGGGGAATCGCAATCAGCCCCAGCATTTT. As protein: CASSLDRGNRNQPQHF.